This is a list of T cell receptor beta chains from one sample in a study of blood T cell repertoires in COVID-19. The table came from immunoSEQ multiplex PCR; TCRdb's copy has only in-frame clones and leaves some out. The table records 130,000 to 150,000 clones, roughly 86% of them present only once. The sample was peripheral blood. The receptors shown here come from a human donor in a cohort sampled during active COVID-19. Each CDR3 is given with its conserved first and last residue. Fields, in order: D gene, J gene, V gene, clone size, CDR3 protein, CDR3 DNA. The D gene is left open where the match is weak. Size is stated for part of the rows, as once, few or many counts, or as a class when the clone is expanded.

D: NA; J: TRBJ1-2; V: TRBV28; size: NA; CDR3: CASRATGYGYTF; DNA: TGTGCCAGCAGGGCAACAGGGTATGGCTACACCTTC
D: NA; J: TRBJ2-7; V: TRBV4-3; size: NA; CDR3: CASSQEARGQHYEQYF; DNA: TGCGCCAGCAGCCAAGAGGCACGCGGCCAGCACTACGAGCAGTACTTC
D: NA; J: TRBJ1-5; V: TRBV19; size: few; CDR3: CASSNIVGGTNNQPQHF; DNA: TGTGCCAGTAGTAATATAGTAGGCGGGACCAACAATCAGCCCCAGCATTTT
D: NA; J: TRBJ1-4; V: TRBV19; size: once; CDR3: CASSIQQGKIRLFF; DNA: TGTGCCAGTAGTATCCAGCAGGGAAAGATAAGGCTGTTTTTT
D: TRBD1; J: TRBJ2-1; V: TRBV6-5; size: NA; CDR3: CASSKTGHYNEQFF; DNA: TGTGCCAGCAGTAAGACAGGGCACTACAATGAGCAGTTCTTC
D: NA; J: TRBJ1-5; V: TRBV30; size: NA; CDR3: CAWSPGRNQPQHF; DNA: TGTGCCTGGAGTCCAGGTCGGAATCAGCCCCAGCATTTT
D: NA; J: TRBJ2-7; V: TRBV6-1; size: few; CDR3: CASSEKAGKFLLSSYEQYF; DNA: TGTGCCAGCAGTGAAAAGGCAGGTAAATTCTTACTTAGCTCCTACGAGCAGTACTTC
D: NA; J: TRBJ2-7; V: TRBV12-1; size: NA; CDR3: CASSFVGAVPLYEQYF; DNA: TGTGCCAGCAGCTTTGTGGGAGCCGTCCCCCTCTACGAGCAGTACTTC
D: TRBD2; J: TRBJ2-1; V: TRBV24-1; size: NA; CDR3: CATSDPPGLAGAYNEQFF; DNA: TGTGCCACCAGTGATCCACCAGGACTAGCGGGGGCGTACAATGAGCAGTTCTTC
D: NA; J: TRBJ1-5; V: TRBV2; size: NA; CDR3: CASKGDINQPQHF; DNA: TGTGCCAGCAAAGGGGACATTAATCAGCCCCAGCATTTT
D: NA; J: TRBJ2-4; V: TRBV30; size: NA; CDR3: CACSSPWAKNIQYF; DNA: TGTGCCTGTTCGAGCCCCTGGGCCAAAAACATTCAGTACTTC
D: NA; J: TRBJ2-7; V: TRBV7-6; size: NA; CDR3: CASSLGTPSASYEQYF; DNA: TGTGCCAGCAGCTTAGGGACCCCTAGCGCGTCCTACGAGCAGTACTTC
D: TRBD2; J: TRBJ2-2; V: TRBV7-3; size: NA; CDR3: CASSVTGPSGTGELFF; DNA: TGTGCCAGCAGCGTCACCGGCCCTAGCGGCACCGGGGAGCTGTTTTTT
D: NA; J: TRBJ1-5; V: TRBV6-5; size: NA; CDR3: CASRAGSFNQPQHF; DNA: TGTGCCAGCAGGGCGGGGTCCTTCAATCAGCCCCAGCATTTT
D: TRBD1; J: TRBJ2-7; V: TRBV6-6; size: once; CDR3: CASSYVDRAREQYF; DNA: TGTGCCAGCAGTTACGTGGACAGGGCGCGCGAGCAGTACTTC
D: NA; J: TRBJ1-2; V: TRBV28; size: NA; CDR3: CASKGGLLDYTF; DNA: TGTGCCAGTAAGGGGGGGCTGCTCGACTACACCTTC
D: TRBD1; J: TRBJ1-1; V: TRBV29-1; size: NA; CDR3: CSVQVDRAVRGTEAFF; DNA: TGCAGCGTTCAAGTTGACAGGGCGGTTCGGGGCACTGAAGCTTTCTTT
D: TRBD1; J: TRBJ1-1; V: TRBV19; size: NA; CDR3: CASRPSGTGGTEAFF; DNA: TGTGCCAGTAGGCCCTCTGGGACAGGGGGGACTGAAGCTTTCTTT
D: TRBD1; J: TRBJ2-7; V: TRBV7-9; size: NA; CDR3: CASSPGTDYEQYF; DNA: TGTGCCAGCAGCCCAGGGACAGACTACGAGCAGTACTTC
D: TRBD1; J: TRBJ2-7; V: TRBV5-1; size: few; CDR3: CASSAGTGPFYEQYF; DNA: TGCGCCAGCAGCGCCGGGACAGGGCCTTTCTACGAGCAGTACTTC
D: NA; J: TRBJ2-5; V: TRBV2; size: NA; CDR3: CASGRDNKETQYF; DNA: TGTGCCAGCGGAAGGGACAATAAAGAGACCCAGTACTTC
D: TRBD2; J: TRBJ2-3; V: TRBV4-2; size: NA; CDR3: CASSPTLRGSGTSGFTSTDTQYF; DNA: TGTGCCAGCAGCCCAACTCTAAGGGGCTCCGGGACTAGCGGTTTTACTAGCACAGATACGCAGTATTTT
D: TRBD1; J: TRBJ2-7; V: TRBV6-2/TRBV6-3; size: NA; CDR3: CASSNTGGTYEQYF; DNA: TGTGCCAGCAGTAATACAGGGGGAACCTACGAGCAGTACTTC
D: NA; J: TRBJ2-7; V: TRBV7-8; size: NA; CDR3: CASSLREDSYEQYF; DNA: TGTGCCAGCAGCCTGCGCGAGGACAGCTACGAGCAGTACTTC
D: NA; J: TRBJ2-1; V: TRBV21-1; size: NA; CDR3: CASSKRDGQGMGNNEQFF; DNA: TGTGCCAGCAGCAAACGAGATGGACAGGGTATGGGGAACAATGAGCAGTTCTTC
D: TRBD2; J: TRBJ2-3; V: TRBV5-1; size: NA; CDR3: CASSLTSGRESRQYF; DNA: TGCGCCAGCAGCTTAACTAGCGGGAGAGAATCGAGGCAGTATTTT
D: NA; J: TRBJ2-5; V: TRBV6-5; size: NA; CDR3: CASSRDQAAETQYF; DNA: TGTGCCAGCAGTCGGGATCAAGCGGCGGAGACCCAGTACTTC
D: NA; J: TRBJ2-3; V: TRBV2; size: once; CDR3: CASKGGRGAGTDTQYF; DNA: TGTGCCAGCAAAGGTGGCAGGGGAGCGGGCACAGATACGCAGTATTTT
D: NA; J: TRBJ1-2; V: TRBV12-3/TRBV12-4; size: NA; CDR3: CASSFGGSLGYTF; DNA: TGTGCCAGCAGTTTTGGGGGGTCCCTTGGCTACACCTTC
D: TRBD1; J: TRBJ2-1; V: TRBV7-3; size: NA; CDR3: CASSFGQGEYNEQFF; DNA: TGTGCCAGCAGCTTTGGTCAGGGGGAATACAATGAGCAGTTCTTC
D: TRBD1; J: TRBJ2-3; V: TRBV6-5; size: NA; CDR3: CASSSPDRGFTDTQYF; DNA: TGTGCCAGCAGTTCCCCCGACAGGGGATTTACAGATACGCAGTATTTT
D: TRBD1; J: TRBJ1-4; V: TRBV3-1/TRBV3-2; size: NA; CDR3: CASTQTGRTEKLFF; DNA: TGTGCCAGCACCCAGACAGGGAGGACTGAAAAACTGTTTTTT
D: TRBD1; J: TRBJ1-3; V: TRBV7-8; size: NA; CDR3: CASSTRQGGNTIYF; DNA: TGTGCCAGCAGCACTAGACAGGGGGGAAACACCATATATTTT
D: NA; J: TRBJ2-7; V: TRBV2; size: NA; CDR3: CASRVGVSWEQYF; DNA: TGTGCCAGCAGGGTCGGGGTTTCGTGGGAGCAGTACTTC
D: NA; J: TRBJ2-5; V: TRBV6-2/TRBV6-3; size: NA; CDR3: CASSLVENFQETQYF; DNA: TGTGCCAGCAGTTTGGTCGAGAACTTTCAAGAGACCCAGTACTTC
D: TRBD1; J: TRBJ1-1; V: TRBV28; size: NA; CDR3: CASRTGGVTEAFF; DNA: TGTGCCAGCAGGACAGGGGGAGTCACTGAAGCTTTCTTT
D: TRBD1; J: TRBJ1-1; V: TRBV28; size: once; CDR3: CASSLLAQGDGAFF; DNA: TGTGCCAGCAGTTTATTGGCCCAGGGGGACGGAGCTTTCTTT
D: NA; J: TRBJ2-1; V: TRBV6-4; size: NA; CDR3: CASSARLDGIGEQFF; DNA: TGTGCCAGCAGTGCACGTCTGGACGGGATTGGCGAGCAGTTCTTC
D: NA; J: TRBJ1-5; V: TRBV28; size: NA; CDR3: CASRDSGNQPQHF; DNA: TGTGCCAGCCGTGACAGTGGCAATCAGCCCCAGCATTTT
D: TRBD1; J: TRBJ2-7; V: TRBV12-5; size: NA; CDR3: CAFPSGTGIPYEQYF; DNA: TGTGCTTTCCCCTCCGGGACAGGGATCCCCTACGAGCAGTACTTC
D: TRBD1; J: TRBJ1-6; V: TRBV28; size: NA; CDR3: CASSVPGQYNSPLHF; DNA: TGTGCCAGCAGTGTGCCGGGACAGTATAATTCACCCCTCCACTTT
D: TRBD1; J: TRBJ1-5; V: TRBV3-1/TRBV3-2; size: NA; CDR3: CASSPRTGPNQPQHF; DNA: TGTGCCAGCAGCCCCCGGACAGGGCCAAATCAGCCCCAGCATTTT
D: NA; J: TRBJ1-3; V: TRBV11-2; size: NA; CDR3: CASSLDRRGNTIYF; DNA: TGTGCCAGCAGCTTAGATCGGAGGGGAAACACCATATATTTT
D: TRBD1; J: TRBJ1-1; V: TRBV12-5; size: NA; CDR3: CASGLVGGRGPTEAFF; DNA: TGTGCTAGTGGTTTGGTAGGGGGCCGGGGGCCCACTGAAGCTTTCTTT
D: NA; J: TRBJ2-1; V: TRBV12-3/TRBV12-4; size: NA; CDR3: CASNMGAMNEQFF; DNA: TGTGCCAGCAATATGGGGGCCATGAATGAGCAGTTCTTC
D: TRBD1; J: TRBJ1-1; V: TRBV10-3; size: NA; CDR3: CAITDRVMTEAFF; DNA: TGTGCCATAACGGACAGGGTGATGACTGAAGCTTTCTTT
D: NA; J: TRBJ1-2; V: TRBV23-1; size: NA; CDR3: CASSQKSRGSDYGYTF; DNA: TGCGCCAGCAGTCAAAAGTCTAGGGGTTCTGACTATGGCTACACCTTC
D: NA; J: TRBJ1-2; V: TRBV30; size: NA; CDR3: CAWEDSGTPYGYTF; DNA: TGTGCCTGGGAGGACTCCGGGACACCCTATGGCTACACCTTC
D: TRBD2; J: TRBJ2-1; V: TRBV11-2; size: few; CDR3: CASSSLAGAPNEQFF; DNA: TGTGCCAGCAGCTCACTAGCGGGAGCACCAAATGAGCAGTTCTTC
D: NA; J: TRBJ2-7; V: TRBV6-5; size: many; CDR3: CASSSEPDSSYEQYF; DNA: TGTGCCAGCAGTTCGGAACCGGACAGCTCCTACGAGCAGTACTTC
D: TRBD1; J: TRBJ2-5; V: TRBV6-5; size: NA; CDR3: CASSSSTGSWETQYF; DNA: TGTGCCAGCAGCTCTTCGACAGGGTCGTGGGAGACCCAGTACTTC
D: TRBD1; J: TRBJ2-7; V: TRBV7-2; size: NA; CDR3: CASTTGGQGALEQYF; DNA: TGTGCCAGCACTACCGGGGGCCAGGGGGCCCTTGAGCAGTACTTC
D: NA; J: TRBJ1-1; V: TRBV7-3; size: NA; CDR3: CASSRTPNTEAFF; DNA: TGTGCCAGCTCAAGGACACCTAACACTGAAGCTTTCTTT
D: TRBD2; J: TRBJ2-3; V: TRBV7-6; size: NA; CDR3: CASSLDFKTSGGTDTQYF; DNA: TGTGCCAGCAGCTTAGACTTCAAGACTAGCGGGGGCACAGATACGCAGTATTTT